Below, one TCR beta chain is given with its context. What it binds is not known. This CDR3 comprises 15 residues. Germline loops: CDR1 SGHVS, CDR2 FQNEAQ. Deletions cut 1 base from V and 4 bases from J, with 13 bases between. TCRdb re-analysed the 5' RACE reads in MiXCR, keeping a single row per CDR3 protein. The sample holds 1.5 million to 2 million distinct CDR3 sequences, about 31% seen once. This entry is derived from a study of identical twins. The study, taken as a whole, reports: For zero-insertion analyses, partial confounding could come from invariant MAIT and iNKT cells.

The genes are TRBV7-8 and TRBJ2-5, with D possibly TRBD1 on 6 matching bases. The specimen sequenced was cord blood. The source of this sequence is a newborn girl in good health. This chain's CDR3 is CASSLEGVVRETQYF. The CDR3 DNA is TGTGCCAGCAGCTTAGAGGGGGTAGTAAGAGAGACCCAGTACTTC.